The rows below give T cell receptor beta chains drawn from one sample of a study of cytomegalovirus exposure and HLA in healthy donors. Clones were sequenced by immunoSEQ multiplex PCR, and TCRdb holds only the in-frame ones, with some missing. In the table there are some 160,000 clones, around 82% of which are singletons. Material for sequencing was PBMCs. These receptors were collected from a man aged 55 to 70 in good health and CMV-seronegative. Each CDR3 is given with its conserved first and last residue. D genes are given only for firm matches. Clone size is shown for a subset of rows, as once, few, many or a class of expanded clone.

j_gene | d_gene | v_gene | abundance | CDR3aa | CDR3nt
TRBJ2-7 | TRBD1 | TRBV11-2 | NA | CASSRTGYEQYF | TGTGCCAGCAGCAGGACAGGGTACGAGCAGTACTTC
TRBJ2-1 | TRBD2 | TRBV2 | NA | CASRAGLASWVYNEQFF | TGTGCCAGCAGAGCCGGACTAGCGAGTTGGGTTTACAATGAGCAGTTCTTC
TRBJ2-1 | NA | TRBV18 | few | CASSPNSREQFF | TGTGCCAGCTCACCGAACAGTCGAGAGCAGTTCTTC
TRBJ1-1 | NA | TRBV5-1 | NA | CASSWLEAGTEAFF | TGCGCCAGCAGCTGGTTGGAAGCGGGCACTGAAGCTTTCTTT
TRBJ1-1 | TRBD1 | TRBV9 | NA | CASSRTGGKAFF | TGTGCCAGCAGCAGAACAGGGGGGAAAGCTTTCTTT
TRBJ2-7 | TRBD1 | TRBV5-1 | NA | CASSSRQGISYEQYF | TGCGCCAGCAGCTCCCGACAGGGTATCTCCTACGAGCAGTACTTC
TRBJ2-2 | TRBD1 | TRBV4-1 | NA | CASSQDSQGANTGELFF | TGCGCCAGCAGCCAAGACTCACAGGGGGCAAACACCGGGGAGCTGTTTTTT
TRBJ2-5 | NA | TRBV29-1 | NA | CSVVPDQETQYF | TGCAGCGTTGTCCCGGACCAAGAGACCCAGTACTTC
TRBJ1-2 | NA | TRBV29-1 | NA | CSVGVSYYGYTF | TGCAGCGTTGGAGTATCTTACTATGGCTACACCTTC
TRBJ1-4 | TRBD1 | TRBV28 | NA | CASSRQGTNEKLFF | TGTGCCAGCAGTCGACAGGGTACTAATGAAAAACTGTTTTTT
TRBJ2-7 | TRBD1 | TRBV7-7 | NA | CASSSGQGTLYEQYF | TGTGCCAGCAGCTCGGGACAGGGGACCCTTTACGAGCAGTACTTC
TRBJ2-6 | NA | TRBV7-6 | NA | CASSSVRSGPESGANVLTF | TGTGCCAGCAGTTCCGTGCGGAGCGGCCCAGAATCTGGGGCCAACGTCCTGACTTTC
TRBJ1-5 | TRBD1 | TRBV19 | NA | CASSTDREGQPQHF | TGTGCCAGTAGTACGGACAGGGAAGGGCAGCCCCAGCATTTT
TRBJ2-3 | NA | TRBV4-3 | few | CASSQDGRAPPDTQYF | TGCGCCAGCAGCCAAGACGGCAGGGCCCCCCCAGATACGCAGTATTTT
TRBJ2-5 | TRBD1 | TRBV6-4 | NA | CASSRTGSGETQYF | TGTGCCAGCAGTAGGACAGGGTCGGGAGAGACCCAGTACTTC
TRBJ2-6 | TRBD1 | TRBV5-6 | NA | CASSHDRGRFAGANVLTF | TGTGCCAGCAGTCACGACAGGGGGCGCTTCGCTGGGGCCAACGTCCTGACTTTC
TRBJ2-3 | TRBD2 | TRBV7-9 | few | CASRGGLGRPDTQYF | TGTGCCAGCAGGGGAGGACTAGGGCGCCCAGATACGCAGTATTTT
TRBJ2-5 | TRBD2 | TRBV12-5 | NA | CASGGAGLMETQYF | TGTGCTAGTGGGGGAGCGGGGCTGATGGAGACCCAGTACTTC
TRBJ1-1 | NA | TRBV15 | NA | CATSRGETPPEAFF | TGTGCCACCAGCAGAGGGGAGACACCGCCTGAAGCTTTCTTT
TRBJ1-3 | NA | TRBV6-5 | NA | CASSNRASNTIYF | TGTGCCAGCAGTAACAGGGCGTCAAACACCATATATTTT
TRBJ2-2 | TRBD1 | TRBV2 | NA | CASSRDRNTGELFF | TGTGCCAGCAGCAGGGACAGGAACACCGGGGAGCTGTTTTTT
TRBJ1-1 | TRBD1 | TRBV2 | once | CASSRDRGEAFF | TGTGCCAGCAGCCGGGACAGGGGTGAAGCTTTCTTT
TRBJ2-7 | NA | TRBV29-1 | NA | CSVGLGSSGSEQYF | TGCAGCGTTGGGTTGGGATCTTCGGGGAGCGAGCAGTACTTC
TRBJ2-7 | NA | TRBV6-6 | few | CASSSPRVAYEQYF | TGTGCCAGCAGTTCCCCACGGGTTGCCTACGAGCAGTACTTC
TRBJ2-5 | TRBD2 | TRBV7-2 | NA | CASSLGSAGGGGTQYF | TGTGCCAGCAGCTTAGGTTCCGCGGGAGGGGGCGGGACCCAGTACTTC
TRBJ1-2 | NA | TRBV11-3 | few | CAEYSGGNYGYTF | TGTGCCGAGTACTCCGGCGGAAACTATGGCTACACCTTC
TRBJ1-1 | TRBD1 | TRBV7-8 | NA | CASSYGRTGDTEAFF | TGTGCCAGCAGCTACGGAAGGACAGGGGACACTGAAGCTTTCTTT
TRBJ1-1 | TRBD1 | TRBV7-6 | NA | CASSFWGQEAFF | TGTGCCAGCAGCTTTTGGGGACAGGAAGCTTTCTTT
TRBJ1-1 | NA | TRBV21-1 | NA | CASSKVNRQGTEAFF | TGTGCCAGCAGCAAGGTAAACAGACAGGGCACTGAAGCTTTCTTT
TRBJ2-6 | NA | TRBV7-2 | few | CASSPSVSGANVLTF | TGTGCCAGCAGCCCTAGTGTTTCTGGGGCCAACGTCCTGACTTTC
TRBJ2-3 | TRBD2 | TRBV10-3 | NA | CAISAPLAGVLVGTDTQYF | TGTGCCATCAGTGCCCCACTCGCGGGGGTTTTGGTTGGTACAGATACGCAGTATTTT